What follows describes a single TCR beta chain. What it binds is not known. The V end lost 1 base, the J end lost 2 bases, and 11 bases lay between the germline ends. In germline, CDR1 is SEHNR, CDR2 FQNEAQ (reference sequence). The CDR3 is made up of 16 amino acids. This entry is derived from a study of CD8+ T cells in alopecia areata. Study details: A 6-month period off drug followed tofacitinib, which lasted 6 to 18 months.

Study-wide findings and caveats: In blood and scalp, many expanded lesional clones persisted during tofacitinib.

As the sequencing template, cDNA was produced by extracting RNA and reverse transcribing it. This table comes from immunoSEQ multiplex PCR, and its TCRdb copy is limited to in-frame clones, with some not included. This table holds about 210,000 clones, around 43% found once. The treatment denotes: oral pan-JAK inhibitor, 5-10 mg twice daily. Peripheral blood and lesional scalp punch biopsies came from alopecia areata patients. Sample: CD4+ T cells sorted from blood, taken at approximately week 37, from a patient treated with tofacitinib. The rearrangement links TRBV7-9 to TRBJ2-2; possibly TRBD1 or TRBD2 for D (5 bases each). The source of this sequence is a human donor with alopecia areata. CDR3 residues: CASSLVGTLNTGELFF. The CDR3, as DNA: TGTGCCAGCAGCTTAGTGGGGACCCTAAACACCGGGGAGCTGTTTTTT.